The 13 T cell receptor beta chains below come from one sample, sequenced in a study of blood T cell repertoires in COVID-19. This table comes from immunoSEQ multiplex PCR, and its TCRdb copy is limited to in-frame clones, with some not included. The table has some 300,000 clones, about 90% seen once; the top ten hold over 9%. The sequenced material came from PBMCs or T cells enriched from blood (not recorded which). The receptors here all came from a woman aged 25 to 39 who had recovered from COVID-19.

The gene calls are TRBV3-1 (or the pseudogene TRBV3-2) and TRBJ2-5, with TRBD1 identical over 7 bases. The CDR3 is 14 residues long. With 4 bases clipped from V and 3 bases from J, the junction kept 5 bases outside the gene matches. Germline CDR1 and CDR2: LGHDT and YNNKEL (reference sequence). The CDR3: CASSPGTAKETQYF. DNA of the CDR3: TGTGCCAGCAGCCCCGGGACAGCTAAAGAGACCCAGTACTTC.

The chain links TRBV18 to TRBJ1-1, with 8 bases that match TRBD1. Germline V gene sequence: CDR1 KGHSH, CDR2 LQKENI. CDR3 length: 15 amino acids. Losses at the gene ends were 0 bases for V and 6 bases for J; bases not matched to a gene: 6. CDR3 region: CASSPPDRAGSEAFF. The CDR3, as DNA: TGTGCCAGCTCACCACCGGACAGGGCGGGGTCTGAAGCTTTCTTT.

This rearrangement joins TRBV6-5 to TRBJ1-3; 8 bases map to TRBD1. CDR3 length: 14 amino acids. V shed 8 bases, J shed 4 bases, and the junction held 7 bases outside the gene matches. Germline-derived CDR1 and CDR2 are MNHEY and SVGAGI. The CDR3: CASRQGLLGNTIYF. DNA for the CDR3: TGTGCCAGCCGACAGGGGTTGTTGGGAAACACCATATATTTT.

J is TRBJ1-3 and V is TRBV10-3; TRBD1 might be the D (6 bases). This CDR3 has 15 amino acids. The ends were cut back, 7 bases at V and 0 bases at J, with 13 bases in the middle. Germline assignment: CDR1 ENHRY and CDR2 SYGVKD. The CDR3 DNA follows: TGTGCCATCAACGACAGGCTCTCCTCTGGAAACACCATATATTTT. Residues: CAINDRLSSGNTIYF.

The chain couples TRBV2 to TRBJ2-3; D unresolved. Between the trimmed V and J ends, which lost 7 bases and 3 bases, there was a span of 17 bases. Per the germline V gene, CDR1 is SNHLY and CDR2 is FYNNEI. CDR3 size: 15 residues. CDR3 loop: CASIRRSHPTDTQYF. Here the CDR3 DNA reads TGTGCCAGCATAAGGCGTAGCCACCCTACAGATACGCAGTATTTT. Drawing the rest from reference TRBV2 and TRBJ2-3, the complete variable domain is EPEVTQTPSHQVTQMGQEVILRCVPISNHLYFYWYRQILGQKVEFLVSFYNNEISEKSEIFDDQFSVERPDGSNFTLKIRSTKLEDSAMYFCASIRRSHPTDTQYFGPGTRLTVL.

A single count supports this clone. DNA for the CDR3: TGCAGCGTCGAGGACATTGAGACTGAAGCTTTCTTT. This sequence encodes CSVEDIETEAFF. The V gene is TRBV29-1, the J gene TRBJ1-1; weak D call: TRBD1 (5 bases). CDR3 size: 12 residues. V shed 6 bases and J shed 5 bases, with 13 bases lying between them. Germline CDR1 reads SQVTM; CDR2 reads ANQGSEA.

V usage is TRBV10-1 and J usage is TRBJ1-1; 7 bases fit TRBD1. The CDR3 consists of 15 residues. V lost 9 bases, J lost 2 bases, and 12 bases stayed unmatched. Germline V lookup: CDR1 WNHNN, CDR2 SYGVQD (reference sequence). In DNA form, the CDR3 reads TGCGCCAGGTTACAGGGGTTTGGGGGAAACACTGAAGCTTTCTTT. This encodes CARLQGFGGNTEAFF.

The CDR3 DNA reads as TGTGCCAGCAGTTTGGCCGGCACAGATACGCAGTATTTT. Protein: CASSLAGTDTQYF. The chain combines TRBV12-3 or TRBV12-4 with TRBJ2-3, with D unclear. The CDR3 is 13 residues long. The V and J ends lost 3 bases and 1 base respectively, with 5 bases between them.

The CDR3 sequence is CATSRKTSGRETQYF. The CDR3 coding sequence is TGTGCCACCAGCCGAAAAACTAGCGGGAGGGAGACCCAGTACTTC. The chain couples TRBV15 to TRBJ2-5; TRBD2 matches at 12 bases. J lost 5 bases, V lost 5 bases, and 6 bases had no gene match. CDR1 LNHNV and CDR2 YYDKDF come from the germline V gene (reference sequence). The CDR3 covers 15 residues.

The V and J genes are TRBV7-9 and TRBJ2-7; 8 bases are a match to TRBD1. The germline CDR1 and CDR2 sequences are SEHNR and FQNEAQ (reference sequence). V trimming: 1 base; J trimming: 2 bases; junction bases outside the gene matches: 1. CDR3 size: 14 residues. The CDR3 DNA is TGTGCCAGCAGCTTAGGACAGGGGACCTACGAGCAGTACTTC. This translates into CASSLGQGTYEQYF.

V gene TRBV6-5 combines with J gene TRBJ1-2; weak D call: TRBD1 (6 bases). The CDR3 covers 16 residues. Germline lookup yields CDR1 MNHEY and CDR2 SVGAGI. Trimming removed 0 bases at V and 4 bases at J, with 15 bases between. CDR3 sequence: CASSYSMGQPSYGYTF. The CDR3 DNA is TGTGCCAGCAGTTACTCGATGGGACAACCTTCCTATGGCTACACCTTC.

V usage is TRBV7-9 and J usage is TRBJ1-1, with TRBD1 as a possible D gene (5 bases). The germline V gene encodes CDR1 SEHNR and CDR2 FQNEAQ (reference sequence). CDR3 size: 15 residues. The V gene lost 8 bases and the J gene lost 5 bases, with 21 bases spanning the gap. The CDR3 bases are TGTGCCAGCGCCAGACCGTGGGGGGGGGAAACTGAAGCTTTCTTT. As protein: CASARPWGGETEAFF. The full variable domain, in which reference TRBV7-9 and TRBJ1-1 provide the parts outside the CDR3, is DTGVSQNPRHKITKRGQNVTFRCDPISEHNRLYWYRQTLGQGPEFLTYFQNEAQLEKSRLLSDRFSAERPKGSFSTLEIQRTEQGDSAMYLCASARPWGGETEAFFGQGTRLTVV.

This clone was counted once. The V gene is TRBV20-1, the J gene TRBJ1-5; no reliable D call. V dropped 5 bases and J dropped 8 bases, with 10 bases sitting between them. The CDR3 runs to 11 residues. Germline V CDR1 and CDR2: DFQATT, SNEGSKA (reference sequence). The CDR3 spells CSARNREPQHF. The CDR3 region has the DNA TGCAGTGCTCGCAATAGAGAGCCCCAGCATTTT.